This note documents a single T cell receptor (beta chain) sequence. What it binds is unknown. The CDR3 is made up of 14 amino acids. Germline V gives CDR1 MNHEY, CDR2 SVGEGT. V was pared by 10 bases and J by 3 bases, with 9 bases of the junction left unmatched. 5'RACE template switching generated TCR cDNA, adding a universal primer site and UMIs. TCRdb recomputed calls from the 5' RACE reads with MiXCR, one row per CDR3 protein. The data show about 430,000 distinct CDR3 sequences, under 20% seen once. This sample is part of a study of T cells after yellow fever vaccination. Study-wide background: Each low-cell-number fraction was prepared by means of SMART-Seq v4 Ultra Low Input.

Whole-study results and caveats: Sorted repertoires could include abundant contaminating clonotypes from bulk cells. Post-booster repertoires contained most primary-vaccination clones again (roughly 96% CD4, over 70% CD8).

The chain uses TRBV6-2 or TRBV6-3 and TRBJ2-1; 7 bases are shared with TRBD2. The source of this sequence is a man in his late teens or twenties who received the YFV17D yellow fever vaccine. The specimen comprised PBMCs, sampled before the yellow fever booster vaccination. The CDR3 loop is CATGRGVNYNEQFF. CDR3 nucleotides: TGTGCCACCGGACGGGGGGTTAACTACAATGAGCAGTTCTTC.